Below, 20 T cell receptor beta chains from the same sample are listed, as sequenced in a study of OX40 agonist ivuxolimab in advanced cancers. Here immunoSEQ multiplex PCR was the method, and the copy in TCRdb shows in-frame clones only, minus some. The top ten hold around 0.48% of the sample, which has 85,000 to 130,000 clones, about nine tenths seen once. The starting material was CD4+ or CD8+ T cells sorted from blood, obtained in a trial of the OX40 agonist ivuxolimab. All receptors come from an adult with an advanced solid tumor such as melanoma, head and neck, liver or kidney cancer.

The rearrangement joins TRBV10-3 to TRBJ2-7, with D unresolved. V was trimmed by 0 bases and J by 2 bases, leaving 8 bases between them. This CDR3 spans 14 amino acids. Germline-derived CDR1 and CDR2 are ENHRY and SYGVKD. The CDR3 sequence: CAISESEATYEQYF. DNA for the CDR3: TGTGCCATCAGTGAGTCGGAAGCGACCTACGAGCAGTACTTC.

The CDR3 region is CASSLQGNTEAFF. The CDR3 nucleotides are TGTGCCAGCAGCTTACAAGGGAACACTGAAGCTTTCTTT. The chain links TRBV7-2 to TRBJ1-1; D is ambiguous. Per the germline V gene, CDR1 is SGHTA and CDR2 is FQGNSA. The CDR3 totals 13 residues. V was trimmed by 2 bases and J by 1 base, leaving 5 bases between them.

Comment on this clone: The same CDR3 is also encoded by other DNA sequences in this sample. J is TRBJ1-1 and V is TRBV27, with D maybe TRBD1 (5 bases). This CDR3 is built from 13 residues. Between the trimmed V and J ends, which lost 3 bases and 2 bases, there was a span of 7 bases. Germline V gene sequence: CDR1 MNHEY, CDR2 SMNVEV (reference sequence). The DNA of the CDR3 is TGTGCCAGCAGTTTCAGGGAAAACACTGAAGCTTTCTTT. Translation gives CASSFRENTEAFF.

This chain joins TRBV18 and TRBJ2-2; D assignment may be TRBD1 or TRBD2 (5 bases each). The CDR3 runs 16 residues. Per the germline V gene, CDR1 is KGHSH and CDR2 is LQKENI. V was pared by 0 bases and J by 0 bases, with 8 bases between. CDR3 coding DNA: TGTGCCAGCTCACCACCGGGGACCGCGAACACCGGGGAGCTGTTTTTT. As protein: CASSPPGTANTGELFF.

The CDR3 loop reads CASSQGMRGRYGYTF. The CDR3 nucleotides read TGCGCCAGCAGCCAAGGGATGAGGGGAAGGTATGGCTACACCTTC. The chain links TRBV4-3 to TRBJ1-2; a weak D match, TRBD1 (5 bases). V was trimmed by 1 base and J by 5 bases, leaving 14 bases between them. The CDR3 has 15 amino acids. CDR1 and CDR2 (germline): LGHNA, YSLEER.

The chain links TRBV7-2 to TRBJ1-5; D gene uncertain. CDR3 length equals 15 residues. Germline CDR1 and CDR2: SGHTA and FQGNSA. V lost 5 bases and J lost 4, with 15 bases in between. The CDR3 coding sequence is TGTGCCAGCAGCCAACAACCGGGAGGTAATCAGCCCCAGCATTTT. Encoded protein: CASSQQPGGNQPQHF. Full variable domain (rest looked up from reference TRBV7-2 and TRBJ1-5): GAGVSQSPSNKVTEKGKDVELRCDPISGHTALYWYRQSLGQGLEFLIYFQGNSAPDKSGLPSDRFSAERTGGSVSTLTIQRTQQEDSAVYLCASSQQPGGNQPQHFGDGTRLSIL.

The V and J genes are TRBV5-1 and TRBJ1-5, with D maybe TRBD1 (5 bases). Trimming removed 0 bases at V and 8 bases at J, with 9 bases between. This CDR3 spans 13 amino acids. Germline CDR1 and CDR2: SGHRS and YFSETQ. The CDR3 DNA follows: TGCGCCAGCAGCTTGGGGATCAGGGAGCCCCAGCATTTT. The encoded protein is CASSLGIREPQHF.

This chain connects TRBV4-3 to TRBJ2-7; 8 nucleotides align to TRBD2. The CDR3 totals 16 residues. Germline values: CDR1 LGHNA, CDR2 YSLEER. The V and J ends lost 0 bases and 3 bases, in that order; junction bases with no gene match: 7. This CDR3 is CASSQDSSGGGYEQYF. In DNA form, the CDR3 reads TGCGCCAGCAGCCAAGATTCCAGCGGGGGTGGCTACGAGCAGTACTTC.

The rearrangement uses TRBV9 and TRBJ2-2; TRBD2 might be the D (6 bases). CDR3 size: 15 residues. Germline CDR1 is SGDLS and CDR2 is YYNGEE. The V gene lost 6 bases and the J gene lost 4 bases, with 16 bases spanning the gap. The CDR3 coding sequence is TGTGCCAGCACGCGGGGCCTACCCGGCACCGGGGAGCTGTTTTTT. Its translation is CASTRGLPGTGELFF.

This rearrangement joins TRBV18 to TRBJ1-1; no clear D. Trimming removed 5 bases from V and 3 bases from J, with 10 bases in between. The CDR3 runs to 13 residues. CDR1 is KGHSH and CDR2 is LQKENI in the germline V gene. This CDR3 reads CASSDGRDTEAFF. The CDR3 DNA sequence: TGTGCCAGCTCAGATGGGAGGGACACTGAAGCTTTCTTT.

This sequence joins TRBV4-3 and TRBJ1-1; the D is unclear. The CDR3 runs to 14 residues. Germline values: CDR1 LGHNA, CDR2 YSLEER. V lost 3 bases to trimming and J lost 2 bases, with 10 bases between them. The CDR3 sequence: CASSHKRKNTEAFF. CDR3 sequence (DNA): TGCGCCAGCAGCCATAAGCGGAAAAACACTGAAGCTTTCTTT.

The V call is TRBV28, the J call TRBJ2-7; perhaps TRBD2 as D (5 bases). CDR3 length: 13 residues. Per the germline V gene, CDR1 is MDHEN and CDR2 is SYDVKM. V lost 3 bases to trimming and J lost 6 bases, with 12 bases between them. Here the CDR3 reads CASSFPPRGEQYF. The CDR3 nucleotides are TGTGCCAGCAGTTTCCCGCCACGGGGCGAGCAGTACTTC.

V is TRBV4-3 and J is TRBJ2-7; unclear D gene. CDR1 is LGHNA and CDR2 is YSLEER in the germline V gene. The CDR3 spans 15 residues. V was cut by 1 base and J by 2 bases, with 12 bases left in between. CDR3 sequence reads: CASSQVHTTAYEQYF. The CDR3 DNA follows: TGCGCCAGCAGCCAAGTCCATACTACTGCCTACGAGCAGTACTTC.

CDR3 in amino acids: CASSEGQGSWAEQYF. The CDR3 coding sequence is TGTGCCAGCAGTGAGGGACAGGGGTCATGGGCCGAGCAGTACTTC. The J gene is TRBJ2-7, the V gene TRBV2; 10 bases map to TRBD1. V was clipped by 3 bases and J by 6 bases; unmatched bases: 8. Germline V gives CDR1 SNHLY, CDR2 FYNNEI. The CDR3 covers 15 residues.

The chain couples TRBV5-1 to TRBJ1-4, with D possibly being TRBD1 (6 bases). The germline V gene encodes CDR1 SGHRS and CDR2 YFSETQ. V lost 2 bases and J lost 4, with 12 bases in between. The CDR3 is 15 amino acids. The CDR3 coding sequence is TGCGCCAGCAGCTTAACAGGGACATTTAATGAAAAACTGTTTTTT. Protein product: CASSLTGTFNEKLFF.

The chain combines TRBV11-3 with TRBJ2-7; D is possibly TRBD1 (6 bases). The germline V gene encodes CDR1 SGHNT and CDR2 YENEEA. CDR3 size: 13 residues. V was shortened by 5 bases and J by 5 bases, with 13 bases between the two germline ends. CDR3 coding DNA: TGTGCCAGCAGCGAGCGACAGGTCGACGAGCAGTACTTC. It specifies CASSERQVDEQYF.

The V gene is TRBV5-1, the J gene TRBJ2-7; 7 nucleotides agree with TRBD1. CDR3 length: 17 residues. With 0 bases clipped from V and 1 base from J, the junction kept 10 bases outside the gene matches. The V gene's germline CDR1 is SGHRS and CDR2 YFSETQ. This CDR3 reads CASSLGWTGPFSYEQYF. Written as DNA, the CDR3 is TGCGCCAGCAGCTTGGGATGGACAGGCCCTTTTTCCTACGAGCAGTACTTC.

This CDR3 reads CASSLKQGTGNTIYF. CDR3 coding DNA: TGTGCCAGCAGTCTTAAACAGGGAACTGGAAACACCATATATTTT. The chain uses TRBV6-5 and TRBJ1-3, with a weak D call TRBD1 (6 bases). The germline V and J ends were trimmed by 5 bases and 2 bases, with 13 bases remaining between them. The CDR3 runs to 15 residues. The germline V gene has CDR1 MNHEY and CDR2 SVGAGI.

J is TRBJ2-3 and V is TRBV27; D is perhaps TRBD2 (5 bases). With 5 bases removed from V and 5 bases from J, the gap between germline ends came to 8 bases. The CDR3 runs to 12 residues. CDR1 is MNHEY and CDR2 is SMNVEV in the germline V gene (reference sequence). CDR3 in DNA: TGTGCCAGCAGTCGGGAAGGAGATACGCAGTATTTT. Residues: CASSREGDTQYF.

CDR3 in DNA: TGTGCCAGCTCACCCGTTTTCGGGGCGCTTACAGATACGCAGTATTTT. Protein: CASSPVFGALTDTQYF. The chain has TRBV18 and TRBJ2-3; D might be TRBD1 or TRBD2, each matching 5 bases. CDR1 and CDR2 (germline): KGHSH, LQKENI. The CDR3 sequence is 16 residues long. V lost 3 bases to trimming and J lost 3 bases, with 16 bases between them. The full variable domain, its missing parts supplied by reference TRBV18 and TRBJ2-3, is NAGVMQNPRHLVRRRGQEARLRCSPMKGHSHVYWYRQLPEEGLKFMVYLQKENIIDESGMPKERFSAEFPKEGPSILRIQQVVRGDSAAYFCASSPVFGALTDTQYFGPGTRLTVL.